The rows below give T cell receptor beta chains drawn from one sample of a study of blood T cell repertoires in COVID-19. Clones were read by immunoSEQ multiplex PCR, and TCRdb kept only the in-frame ones, dropping some. Of approximately 150,000 clones in the sample, 85% were seen once. Sequenced input: peripheral blood. These TCRs come from a human donor with acute or convalescent COVID-19. The donor label of this sample is uncertain. The CDR3 runs from the conserved cysteine through the conserved F or W. Each record gives: D gene, J gene, clone size, V gene, CDR3 DNA, CDR3 protein. The D gene is left open where the match is weak. A clone size is listed for some rows: how often the clone was seen (once, few, many), or a class if it is expanded.

TRBD1 TRBJ2-3 - TRBV6-2/TRBV6-3 TGTGCCAGCAGCCCACTCGACAGGGGGGGCCGGGATACGCAGTATTTT CASSPLDRGGRDTQYF
TRBD2 TRBJ2-5 - TRBV29-1 TGCAGCGTTCCACCACCGGGAGGCATAGGAGAGACCCAGTACTTC CSVPPPGGIGETQYF
TRBD2 TRBJ2-3 - TRBV3-1/TRBV3-2 TGTGCCAGCAGCCAAGGATCCGGACTAGGGGCAGATACGCAGTATTTT CASSQGSGLGADTQYF
TRBD2 TRBJ2-7 - TRBV6-5 TGTGCCAGCATCTTAGCGGGGGGAGACGAGCAGTACTTC CASILAGGDEQYF
- TRBJ1-5 - TRBV15 TGTGCCACCAGAGGCCAGTGGAGGGATCAGCCCCAGCATTTT CATRGQWRDQPQHF
TRBD1 TRBJ2-1 few TRBV19 TGTGCCAGTAGTCCCCGGACAGGGTCTTTAGGGGGCAATGAGCAGTTCTTC CASSPRTGSLGGNEQFF
- TRBJ2-2 - TRBV9 TGTGCCAGCAGCGTAGATCCCCAGGGAATCACCGGGGAGCTGTTTTTT CASSVDPQGITGELFF
- TRBJ2-4 - TRBV4-3 TGCGCCAGCAGCCAAGAAAGCCAGGGGGGCATTCAGTACTTC CASSQESQGGIQYF
- TRBJ2-2 - TRBV15 TGTGCCACCAGCAGAACGACGGAGATCACCGGGGAGCTGTTTTTT CATSRTTEITGELFF
- TRBJ2-2 - TRBV7-9 TGTGCCAGCAGCTTAGTCGGAGGGAACACCGGGGAGCTGTTTTTT CASSLVGGNTGELFF
TRBD1 TRBJ2-5 - TRBV19 TGTGCCAGTAGTAGGGGGACAGGGGAAGAGACCCAGTACTTC CASSRGTGEETQYF
- TRBJ1-1 - TRBV20-1 TGCAGTGCTAGAGACCGACAGGAAGCTTTCTTT CSARDRQEAFF
TRBD1 TRBJ2-1 - TRBV24-1 TGTGCCACCAGTGACCGCGACAGGGGGGAGGCCAATGAGCAGTTCTTC CATSDRDRGEANEQFF
- TRBJ1-5 - TRBV12-3/TRBV12-4 TGTGCCAGCAGTCCCCAAAATCAGCCCCAGCATTTT CASSPQNQPQHF
- TRBJ1-6 once TRBV21-1 TGTGCCAGCAGCAAAGAGAAGGGGGACAAGGATTCACCCCTCCACTTT CASSKEKGDKDSPLHF
TRBD1 TRBJ1-2 - TRBV29-1 TGCAGCGTTGATGGGACAGGGCTTTCCCCAGGCCATGGCTACACCTTC CSVDGTGLSPGHGYTF
TRBD1 TRBJ1-1 - TRBV7-8 TGTGCCAGCAGTGAAAGACAGGGGGTAGATGAAGCTTTCTTT CASSERQGVDEAFF
- TRBJ2-3 - TRBV7-2 TGTGCCAGCAGCTTAGTCGCGGGATCAGATACGCAGTATTTT CASSLVAGSDTQYF
- TRBJ2-1 - TRBV7-6 TGTGCCAGCAGCCTGGGCCAGGCGTCGGGGAACAATGAGCAGTTCTTC CASSLGQASGNNEQFF
TRBD1 TRBJ2-5 once TRBV7-6 TGTGCCAGCAGCTTAGCGGGCCAGGGGGCGCCGGAGACCCAGTACTTC CASSLAGQGAPETQYF
TRBD1 TRBJ2-1 - TRBV7-2 TGTGCCAGCAGCTTAGGGGACAGGGGGTACAATGAGCAGTTCTTC CASSLGDRGYNEQFF
- TRBJ1-3 - TRBV6-2/TRBV6-3 TGTGCCAGCAGTTCCTTACTCTCTGGAAACACCATATATTTT CASSSLLSGNTIYF
TRBD2 TRBJ2-5 few TRBV6-5 TGTGCCAGCAGGGCAGCGGGAGCACGGGAGACCCAGTACTTC CASRAAGARETQYF
- TRBJ1-6 - TRBV6-1 TGTGCCAGCAGTGAAGTTGGGGAGGGAACACCCCTCCACTTT CASSEVGEGTPLHF
TRBD1 TRBJ1-2 - TRBV18 TGTGCCAGCTCACCTACCGGACCGGGACAGGGGGGCGTCGACTACACCTTC CASSPTGPGQGGVDYTF
TRBD2 TRBJ2-1 once TRBV9 TGTGCCAGCAGCGTAGAAACTAGCGGGACCCGGGCGTTCTTC CASSVETSGTRAFF
- TRBJ2-3 few TRBV5-4 TGTGCCAGCAGCTTGGCGGCAGATACGCAGTATTTT CASSLAADTQYF
TRBD1 TRBJ2-3 - TRBV19 TGTGCCAGTAGTAATTGGGACAGGGTTGATACGCAGTATTTT CASSNWDRVDTQYF
- TRBJ1-2 - TRBV5-1 TGCGCCAGCAGCTTGCACTCCGCGAACTATGGCTACACCTTC CASSLHSANYGYTF
- TRBJ2-2 - TRBV7-3 TGTGCCAGCAGCTTAGATCAGGGCCGCACCGGGGAGCTGTTTTTT CASSLDQGRTGELFF
- TRBJ2-5 - TRBV6-2/TRBV6-3 TGTGCCAGCAGTAGATTACAGGGAAGGCAAGAGACCCAGTACTTC CASSRLQGRQETQYF
- TRBJ2-3 - TRBV9 TGTGCCAGCAGCGCCTCCCACGGGTGGAGGACAGATACGCAGTATTTT CASSASHGWRTDTQYF
- TRBJ2-3 - TRBV5-6 TGTGCCAGCAGCTCCCCGACTAGTAAGGATACGCAGTATTTT CASSSPTSKDTQYF
- TRBJ1-1 few TRBV29-1 TGCAGCGTGTGGGGAGGGACTGAAGCTTTCTTT CSVWGGTEAFF
- TRBJ2-7 - TRBV7-6 TGTGCCAGCAGCCCATACCTTGAGGGAGACGCCTACGAGCAGTACTTC CASSPYLEGDAYEQYF
- TRBJ1-5 - TRBV9 TGTGCCAGCAGCGTAGCGGCAGGTAATCAGCCCCAGCATTTT CASSVAAGNQPQHF
- TRBJ1-1 - TRBV6-1 TGTGCCAGCAGTGAAGCTGCAGACCGCGGCACTGAAGCTTTCTTT CASSEAADRGTEAFF
TRBD1 TRBJ1-2 few TRBV11-2 TGTGCCAGCAGCTCTGGACAGGGGTTGGCTGGCTACACCTTC CASSSGQGLAGYTF
TRBD2 TRBJ2-3 few TRBV9 TGTGCCAGCAGCGTATCGGGACTAGCGGGGAGTAGGGATACGCAGTATTTT CASSVSGLAGSRDTQYF
- TRBJ1-2 - TRBV18 TGTGCCAGCTCACCACCGGTACAGGGCTATGGCTACACCTTC CASSPPVQGYGYTF
- TRBJ1-5 - TRBV3-1/TRBV3-2 TGTGCCAGCAGCCAATTTGGCAAAATGGGCAATCAGCCCCAGCATTTT CASSQFGKMGNQPQHF
- TRBJ1-1 - TRBV3-1/TRBV3-2 TGTGCCAGCAGCCAAGGCAGGGCAGCTGAAGCTTTCTTT CASSQGRAAEAFF
- TRBJ2-3 - TRBV7-3 TGTGCCAGCAGCTTAACTCGGGACTCAACAGATACGCAGTATTTT CASSLTRDSTDTQYF
- TRBJ1-4 few TRBV4-2 TGTGCCAGCAGCCAGCCGACAGCAACTAATGAAAAACTGTTTTTT CASSQPTATNEKLFF
TRBD1 TRBJ1-2 once TRBV6-1 TGTGCCAGCAGTGATTTGGTCAGGGGGTATGGCTACACCTTC CASSDLVRGYGYTF
TRBD1 TRBJ1-6 - TRBV7-2 TGTGCCAGCAGTTACACAGGGGGCGGGAATTCACCCCTCCACTTT CASSYTGGGNSPLHF
- TRBJ1-1 - TRBV5-1 TGCGCCAGCTCCCAGAAGGGGCAGAACACTGAAGCTTTCTTT CASSQKGQNTEAFF
TRBD2 TRBJ2-1 once TRBV5-1 TGCGCCAGCAGCTTGGTCCCCTCGCGGGAGGGCCTCGATGAGCAGTTCTTC CASSLVPSREGLDEQFF
- TRBJ1-1 - TRBV11-3 TGTGCCAGCAGCCCCTCTGCGGGGGCAAACACTGAAGCTTTCTTT CASSPSAGANTEAFF
- TRBJ2-5 - TRBV7-8 TGTGCCAGCAGCTTAAACTACGGGAAGGAGACCCAGTACTTC CASSLNYGKETQYF
TRBD2 TRBJ2-1 - TRBV7-3 TGTGCCAGCAGCTCCAAGCGGGGGCCCTACAATGAGCAGTTCTTC CASSSKRGPYNEQFF
TRBD2 TRBJ2-1 - TRBV15 TGTGCCACCAGCAGCCTCTACTACATTCAGCGGGGGGCCCCCCATGAGCAGTTCTTC CATSSLYYIQRGAPHEQFF
- TRBJ2-5 - TRBV7-9 TGTGCCACCAACCGCTACGAACAAGAGACCCAGTACTTC CATNRYEQETQYF
TRBD1 TRBJ1-4 - TRBV4-2 TGTGCCAGCAGCCCCGGACAGGGAGGTGAAAAACTGTTTTTT CASSPGQGGEKLFF
- TRBJ2-7 - TRBV11-3 TGTGCCAGCAGCCAGAGAGGTTACGAGCAGTACTTC CASSQRGYEQYF